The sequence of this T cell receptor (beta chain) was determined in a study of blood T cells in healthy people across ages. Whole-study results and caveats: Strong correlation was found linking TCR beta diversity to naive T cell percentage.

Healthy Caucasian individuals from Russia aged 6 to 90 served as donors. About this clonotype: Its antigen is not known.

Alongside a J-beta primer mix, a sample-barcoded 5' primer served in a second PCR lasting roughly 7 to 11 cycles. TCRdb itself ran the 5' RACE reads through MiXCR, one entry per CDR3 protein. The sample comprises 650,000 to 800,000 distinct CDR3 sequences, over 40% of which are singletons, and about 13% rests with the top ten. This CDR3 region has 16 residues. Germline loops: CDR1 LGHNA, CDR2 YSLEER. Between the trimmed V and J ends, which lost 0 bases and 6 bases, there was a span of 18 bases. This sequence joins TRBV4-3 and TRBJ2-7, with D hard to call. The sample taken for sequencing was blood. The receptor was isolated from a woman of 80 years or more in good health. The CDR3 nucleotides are TGCGCCAGCAGCCAAGATCGGGTCCCTCCCCACCCCGAGCAGTACTTC. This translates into CASSQDRVPPHPEQYF.